Listed below are T cell receptor beta chains from one sample, sequenced in a study of blood T cell repertoires in COVID-19. The method was immunoSEQ multiplex PCR; TCRdb's version includes in-frame clones alone and lacks a portion of them. The sample lists approximately 190,000 clones; about 81% were seen once. What was sequenced was peripheral blood. The receptors were gathered from a man aged 30 to 39 with active or convalescent COVID-19. The CDR3 runs from the conserved cysteine through the conserved F or W. Fields, in order: J gene, D gene, clone size, V gene, CDR3 length, CDR3 protein, CDR3 DNA. D genes are given only for firm matches. A row's size may be missing; if present it is once, few, many or a size class.

TRBJ2-1 TRBD2 - TRBV7-3 13 CASSIGTNNEQFF TGTGCCAGCAGCATCGGGACTAACAATGAGCAGTTCTTC
TRBJ1-1 TRBD1 - TRBV19 15 CASSTQGASNTEAFF TGTGCCAGTAGTACCCAGGGGGCTTCGAACACTGAAGCTTTCTTT
TRBJ2-5 - - TRBV7-2 15 CASVGGTGFYETQYF TGTGCCAGCGTGGGGGGGACAGGATTTTATGAGACCCAGTACTTC
TRBJ1-2 - few TRBV28 13 CASSSGSFYGYTF TGTGCCAGCAGTTCGGGTAGTTTCTATGGCTACACCTTC
TRBJ2-1 TRBD1 - TRBV24-1 15 CATSDFSPGTGEQFF TGTGCCACCAGTGATTTTTCCCCAGGGACAGGTGAGCAGTTCTTC
TRBJ1-1 - - TRBV19 13 CASYGRVNTEAFF TGTGCCAGTTACGGCAGGGTGAACACTGAAGCTTTCTTT
TRBJ2-7 TRBD2 few TRBV4-3 16 CASSQDVSGQSYEQYF TGCGCCAGCAGCCAAGATGTTAGCGGGCAGTCCTACGAGCAGTACTTC
TRBJ2-7 TRBD2 - TRBV7-2 18 CASSLAGTSGVNSYEQYF TGTGCCAGCAGCTTAGCCGGGACTAGCGGAGTGAACTCCTACGAGCAGTACTTC
TRBJ1-1 - - TRBV5-4 13 CASSPTGPGEAFF TGTGCCAGCAGCCCTACAGGGCCCGGTGAAGCTTTCTTT
TRBJ2-3 - once TRBV7-8 17 CASSLARGGQDTDTQYF TGTGCCAGCAGCTTAGCGCGGGGGGGACAGGACACAGATACGCAGTATTTT
TRBJ1-2 - - TRBV7-9 14 CASSLNVGFYGYTF TGTGCCAGCAGCCTAAATGTGGGCTTCTATGGCTACACCTTC
TRBJ2-3 - - TRBV15 14 CATSRGQPTDTQYF TGTGCCACCAGCAGAGGACAGCCCACAGATACGCAGTATTTT
TRBJ1-5 - - TRBV1 16 CTSSQDLGTRNQPQHF TGCACCAGCAGCCAAGATTTAGGGACTCGCAATCAGCCCCAGCATTTT
TRBJ1-4 - few TRBV2 14 CASSVSPTNEKLFF TGTGCCAGCAGTGTTAGCCCAACTAATGAAAAACTGTTTTTT
TRBJ1-3 - - TRBV25-1 15 CASSEFTSSGNTIYF TGTGCCAGCAGTGAATTCACCAGCTCTGGAAACACCATATATTTT
TRBJ1-5 - - TRBV6-1 17 CASSEGREVSRGQPQHF TGTGCCAGCAGTGAAGGTCGGGAGGTGTCTCGTGGGCAGCCCCAGCATTTT
TRBJ2-7 TRBD2 once TRBV7-2 15 CASSLASGSHYEQYF TGTGCCAGCAGCTTGGCTAGCGGGAGCCACTACGAGCAGTACTTC
TRBJ1-4 TRBD1 - TRBV29-1 13 CSVYNRGGEKLFF TGCAGCGTTTACAACAGGGGGGGTGAAAAACTGTTTTTT
TRBJ2-1 TRBD2 - TRBV19 15 CASSKPREGIAEQFF TGTGCCAGTAGTAAGCCCCGGGAGGGAATCGCTGAGCAGTTCTTC
TRBJ2-1 - - TRBV7-2 15 CASRPQGGVYNEQFF TGTGCCAGCAGACCCCAGGGGGGCGTCTACAATGAGCAGTTCTTC
TRBJ2-1 - - TRBV4-3 17 CASSVSVTGSSYNEQFF TGCGCCAGCAGCGTTAGCGTCACGGGGAGCTCCTACAATGAGCAGTTCTTC
TRBJ1-2 - - TRBV9 15 CASTSSFGGAGGYTF TGTGCCAGCACTTCCTCATTTGGAGGGGCCGGCGGCTACACCTTC
TRBJ2-2 - few TRBV19 14 CASSMRGNTGELFF TGTGCCAGTAGTATGCGGGGGAACACCGGGGAGCTGTTTTTT
TRBJ1-2 TRBD1 - TRBV11-1 14 CASSGQTGNYGYTF TGTGCCAGCAGCGGGCAGACAGGGAACTATGGCTACACCTTC
TRBJ2-5 - - TRBV7-2 13 CASSRHREETQYF TGTGCCAGCAGCCGCCACAGGGAAGAGACCCAGTACTTC
TRBJ2-3 - - TRBV9 13 CASSVGPGDTQYF TGTGCCAGCAGCGTAGGGCCGGGAGATACGCAGTATTTT
TRBJ1-1 - - TRBV19 12 CASSGGSTEAFF TGTGCCAGTTCTGGGGGGTCCACTGAAGCTTTCTTT
TRBJ1-1 TRBD1 - TRBV6-5 15 CASSNVGQGWTEAFF TGTGCCAGCAGTAACGTGGGACAGGGATGGACTGAAGCTTTCTTT
TRBJ1-6 TRBD1 - TRBV2 14 CASGNRGEGSPLHF TGTGCCAGCGGGAACAGGGGAGAGGGTTCACCCCTCCACTTT
TRBJ2-1 TRBD1 - TRBV5-1 14 CASSGQGAGNEQFF TGCGCCAGCAGCGGACAGGGGGCGGGAAATGAGCAGTTCTTC
TRBJ2-1 TRBD2 - TRBV7-2 14 CASSPTRERGEQFF TGTGCCAGCAGCCCCACGCGGGAGAGGGGTGAGCAGTTCTTC
TRBJ2-1 TRBD1 - TRBV29-1 13 CSVVGQGYNEQFF TGCAGCGTTGTCGGACAGGGATACAATGAGCAGTTCTTC
TRBJ1-3 - once TRBV27 14 CASATSSSGNTIYF TGTGCCAGCGCGACTAGCAGCTCTGGAAACACCATATATTTT
TRBJ1-1 - - TRBV28 13 CASSLEVYIEAFF TGTGCCAGCAGTTTAGAGGTCTATATTGAAGCTTTCTTT
TRBJ2-3 - - TRBV27 14 CASTGTEGTDTQYF TGTGCCAGCACCGGGACGGAGGGGACAGATACGCAGTATTTT
TRBJ1-1 - - TRBV10-1 12 CASSERALQAFF TGCGCCAGCAGTGAGCGAGCTTTACAAGCTTTCTTT
TRBJ1-6 - - TRBV30 13 CAWRDTANSPLHF TGTGCCTGGAGGGACACCGCCAATTCACCCCTCCACTTT
TRBJ2-5 TRBD1 - TRBV14 15 CASSPLGQVQETQYF TGTGCCAGCAGCCCCTTAGGACAGGTCCAAGAGACCCAGTACTTC
TRBJ1-2 - - TRBV6-5 11 CASSHRDGYTF TGTGCCAGCAGTCACAGGGACGGCTACACCTTC